This T cell receptor (beta chain) was captured by sequencing in a study of vaccination and CD4 T cells after COVID-19. Background on the study: Post-vaccine specimens were obtained a median around 79 days after dose two (range 14 to 241). Each control culture was treated with a CEFX pool, an HIV-1 Nef pool, or no peptide.

This clonotype was counted only a few times. Its antigen is unknown. Sequencing of the DNA from cultured CD4+ T cells was carried out with the Oncomine TCR Beta short-read assay. TCRdb fed the PCR reads into MiXCR, producing one record per CDR3 protein. This table has more than 15,000 distinct CDR3 sequences, 35% to 50% appearing once. Treatment noted: roughly nine-day PBMC culture with coronavirus spike peptide pools or control peptides (ViraFEST assay). Study observations and caveats: Analysis covered relatively few convalescent patients and lacked any early post-infection timepoints.

CDR3 length: 14 amino acids. V gave up 10 bases and J gave up 5 bases, with 20 bases separating them. This sequence was found in a human donor who had recovered from COVID-19. This specimen was CD4+ T cells from blood, cultured in vitro, taken after SARS-CoV-2 vaccination. V is TRBV12-3 or TRBV12-4 and J is TRBJ2-5; D assignment may be TRBD1 or TRBD2 (5 bases each). CDR3 region: CATARDGRRETQYF. The CDR3 coding sequence is TGTGCCACAGCCCGGGACGGACGACGGGAGACCCAGTACTTC.